This is a list of T cell receptor beta chains from one sample in a study of shared clonotypes between healthy human individuals. Produced via immunoSEQ multiplex PCR; TCRdb's table is partial and in-frame only. The table has hundreds of thousands of clones, around 92% seen once. Input material: naive CD8+ T cells sorted from blood. The receptors stem from a man in his thirties or forties in good health. CDR3s include the opening cysteine and the closing phenylalanine or tryptophan. The order of the fields is clone size, J gene, V gene, D gene, CDR3 protein, CDR3 DNA. A D gene is named only where the DNA matches it firmly. Size is stated for part of the rows, as once, few or many counts, or as a class when the clone is expanded.

clone_size: NA; j_call: TRBJ2-2; v_call: TRBV7-9; d_call: NA; cdr3_aa: CASSRVGREITGELFF; cdr3_nt: TGTGCCAGCAGCCGGGTGGGCAGGGAGATCACCGGGGAGCTGTTTTTT
clone_size: NA; j_call: TRBJ2-3; v_call: TRBV30; d_call: NA; cdr3_aa: CAWSDGSQVDTQYF; cdr3_nt: TGTGCCTGGTCCGACGGGAGTCAGGTAGATACGCAGTATTTT
clone_size: NA; j_call: TRBJ2-1; v_call: TRBV6-1; d_call: NA; cdr3_aa: CASSEAQLTAYNEQFF; cdr3_nt: TGTGCCAGCAGTGAAGCGCAACTAACTGCATACAATGAGCAGTTCTTC
clone_size: NA; j_call: TRBJ2-7; v_call: TRBV27; d_call: NA; cdr3_aa: CASSRASSDIRTYEQYF; cdr3_nt: TGTGCCAGCAGTCGGGCTAGCTCTGATATCCGAACCTACGAGCAGTACTTC
clone_size: once; j_call: TRBJ2-2; v_call: TRBV6-6; d_call: TRBD1; cdr3_aa: CASRILRQGFPGELFF; cdr3_nt: TGTGCCAGCAGGATCCTGCGACAGGGGTTCCCCGGGGAGCTGTTTTTT
clone_size: NA; j_call: TRBJ1-1; v_call: TRBV29-1; d_call: NA; cdr3_aa: CSVVTGNEAFF; cdr3_nt: TGCAGCGTTGTAACGGGGAATGAAGCTTTCTTT
clone_size: NA; j_call: TRBJ2-7; v_call: TRBV9; d_call: NA; cdr3_aa: CASSPLESFEQYF; cdr3_nt: TGTGCCAGCAGCCCCCTAGAATCCTTCGAGCAGTACTTC
clone_size: NA; j_call: TRBJ1-5; v_call: TRBV30; d_call: NA; cdr3_aa: CAWSVSSNQPQHF; cdr3_nt: TGTGCCTGGAGTGTATCTAGCAATCAGCCCCAGCATTTT
clone_size: once; j_call: TRBJ1-2; v_call: TRBV18; d_call: TRBD1; cdr3_aa: CASSRSGTEGGYTF; cdr3_nt: TGTGCCAGCTCACGTTCTGGGACAGAAGGCGGCTACACCTTC
clone_size: once; j_call: TRBJ2-5; v_call: TRBV29-1; d_call: NA; cdr3_aa: CSVSLDSTQYF; cdr3_nt: TGCAGCGTTTCACTGGACTCGACCCAGTACTTC
clone_size: NA; j_call: TRBJ2-1; v_call: TRBV11-2; d_call: NA; cdr3_aa: CASSFGRAGRANEQFF; cdr3_nt: TGTGCCAGCAGCTTCGGGCGAGCGGGTCGAGCGAATGAGCAGTTCTTC
clone_size: NA; j_call: TRBJ1-4; v_call: TRBV27; d_call: TRBD1; cdr3_aa: CASSSRGRNEKLFF; cdr3_nt: TGTGCCAGCAGTTCTAGGGGGCGCAATGAAAAACTGTTTTTT
clone_size: NA; j_call: TRBJ2-3; v_call: TRBV9; d_call: NA; cdr3_aa: CASSGASTDTQYF; cdr3_nt: TGTGCCAGCAGCGGGGCTAGCACAGATACGCAGTATTTT
clone_size: NA; j_call: TRBJ2-1; v_call: TRBV29-1; d_call: NA; cdr3_aa: CSVVQADSYNEQFF; cdr3_nt: TGCAGCGTTGTTCAGGCGGACTCCTACAATGAGCAGTTCTTC
clone_size: NA; j_call: TRBJ2-3; v_call: TRBV4-1; d_call: NA; cdr3_aa: CASSQVGLLGDTQYF; cdr3_nt: TGCGCCAGCAGCCAAGTAGGTTTGCTGGGTGATACGCAGTATTTT
clone_size: NA; j_call: TRBJ2-1; v_call: TRBV9; d_call: TRBD2; cdr3_aa: CASSATSAMSYNEQFF; cdr3_nt: TGTGCCAGCAGCGCTACTAGCGCGATGTCCTACAATGAGCAGTTCTTC
clone_size: once; j_call: TRBJ2-5; v_call: TRBV11-2; d_call: NA; cdr3_aa: CASSPARRAGETQYF; cdr3_nt: TGTGCCAGCAGCCCCGCCCGAAGGGCCGGTGAGACCCAGTACTTC
clone_size: NA; j_call: TRBJ2-7; v_call: TRBV7-9; d_call: NA; cdr3_aa: CASSQPGAYEQYF; cdr3_nt: TGTGCCAGCAGCCAACCGGGAGCGTACGAGCAGTACTTC
clone_size: NA; j_call: TRBJ2-1; v_call: TRBV27; d_call: TRBD2; cdr3_aa: CASSSGLAGDEQFF; cdr3_nt: TGTGCCAGCAGTTCTGGACTAGCGGGAGATGAGCAGTTCTTC
clone_size: NA; j_call: TRBJ2-1; v_call: TRBV5-1; d_call: NA; cdr3_aa: CASSLAGRGRVDEQFF; cdr3_nt: TGCGCCAGCAGCTTGGCGGGGAGGGGGCGCGTCGATGAGCAGTTCTTC
clone_size: NA; j_call: TRBJ2-7; v_call: TRBV7-9; d_call: TRBD1; cdr3_aa: CASSALPGQGKEQYF; cdr3_nt: TGTGCCAGCAGCGCCTTGCCAGGACAGGGGAAAGAGCAGTACTTC
clone_size: NA; j_call: TRBJ1-1; v_call: TRBV5-5; d_call: NA; cdr3_aa: CASSLFVRMNTEAFF; cdr3_nt: TGTGCCAGCAGCTTGTTCGTCAGGATGAACACTGAAGCTTTCTTT
clone_size: NA; j_call: TRBJ2-1; v_call: TRBV19; d_call: NA; cdr3_aa: CASSSLGSGEQFF; cdr3_nt: TGTGCCAGTAGTAGCTTAGGTAGTGGTGAGCAGTTCTTC
clone_size: NA; j_call: TRBJ1-2; v_call: TRBV30; d_call: TRBD1; cdr3_aa: CAWNPGQGAGYTF; cdr3_nt: TGTGCCTGGAACCCAGGACAGGGCGCTGGCTACACCTTC
clone_size: NA; j_call: TRBJ2-1; v_call: TRBV27; d_call: NA; cdr3_aa: CASSSLTGGSEFF; cdr3_nt: TGTGCCAGCAGTTCACTAACAGGAGGCTCAGAGTTCTTC
clone_size: once; j_call: TRBJ1-2; v_call: TRBV14; d_call: TRBD1; cdr3_aa: CASSQDWTGVGYTF; cdr3_nt: TGTGCCAGCAGCCAAGATTGGACAGGGGTTGGCTACACCTTC
clone_size: NA; j_call: TRBJ2-5; v_call: TRBV27; d_call: NA; cdr3_aa: CASSRRGVDRLLKETQYF; cdr3_nt: TGTGCCAGCAGTCGCAGAGGTGTTGACAGGCTCCTGAAAGAGACCCAGTACTTC
clone_size: NA; j_call: TRBJ2-3; v_call: TRBV7-9; d_call: NA; cdr3_aa: CALAQAVISTDTQYF; cdr3_nt: TGTGCCCTCGCGCAAGCGGTAATCTCCACAGATACGCAGTATTTT
clone_size: NA; j_call: TRBJ2-1; v_call: TRBV29-1; d_call: NA; cdr3_aa: CSVEINNEQFF; cdr3_nt: TGCAGCGTTGAAATAAACAATGAGCAGTTCTTC
clone_size: NA; j_call: TRBJ2-3; v_call: TRBV5-4; d_call: TRBD2; cdr3_aa: CASSGTSGGPSTDTQYF; cdr3_nt: TGTGCCAGCAGCGGGACTAGCGGGGGCCCTAGCACAGATACGCAGTATTTT
clone_size: NA; j_call: TRBJ2-5; v_call: TRBV7-9; d_call: TRBD2; cdr3_aa: CASSSHSGRDQETQYF; cdr3_nt: TGTGCCAGCAGCTCCCATAGCGGGAGGGACCAAGAGACCCAGTACTTC
clone_size: NA; j_call: TRBJ2-7; v_call: TRBV7-6; d_call: NA; cdr3_aa: CASSPSRGYSYEQYF; cdr3_nt: TGTGCCAGCAGCCCAAGCCGGGGTTACTCCTACGAGCAGTACTTC
clone_size: NA; j_call: TRBJ2-1; v_call: TRBV19; d_call: TRBD2; cdr3_aa: CASSTYSGPSSYNEQFF; cdr3_nt: TGTGCCAGTAGTACCTATAGCGGGCCTAGCTCCTACAATGAGCAGTTCTTC
clone_size: NA; j_call: TRBJ2-1; v_call: TRBV7-7; d_call: TRBD1; cdr3_aa: CASSPLSPEDRGSFNEQFF; cdr3_nt: TGTGCCAGCAGCCCCCTTTCCCCTGAGGACAGGGGGAGCTTCAATGAGCAGTTCTTC
clone_size: NA; j_call: TRBJ1-1; v_call: TRBV6-6; d_call: NA; cdr3_aa: CASSYSIRDNTEAFF; cdr3_nt: TGTGCCAGCAGTTACTCGATTAGGGACAACACTGAAGCTTTCTTT
clone_size: NA; j_call: TRBJ2-3; v_call: TRBV4-1; d_call: NA; cdr3_aa: CASSQVGDGTDTQYF; cdr3_nt: TGCGCCAGCAGCCAAGTCGGGGATGGCACAGATACGCAGTATTTT
clone_size: NA; j_call: TRBJ2-1; v_call: TRBV7-9; d_call: TRBD2; cdr3_aa: CASSLPGTSGRIWDEQFF; cdr3_nt: TGTGCCAGCAGTTTGCCCGGGACTAGCGGGAGGATTTGGGATGAGCAGTTCTTC
clone_size: NA; j_call: TRBJ1-4; v_call: TRBV5-1; d_call: TRBD1; cdr3_aa: CASSLLSGDSGEKLFF; cdr3_nt: TGCGCCAGCAGCTTGCTATCTGGGGACAGCGGAGAAAAACTGTTTTTT
clone_size: NA; j_call: TRBJ2-5; v_call: TRBV6-5; d_call: NA; cdr3_aa: CATSFRYQETQYF; cdr3_nt: TGTGCCACTTCTTTTAGGTACCAAGAGACCCAGTACTTC
clone_size: NA; j_call: TRBJ1-2; v_call: TRBV5-1; d_call: NA; cdr3_aa: CASSFGDIGNYGYTF; cdr3_nt: TGCGCCAGCAGCTTCGGGGACATTGGAAACTATGGCTACACCTTC
clone_size: once; j_call: TRBJ2-7; v_call: TRBV18; d_call: NA; cdr3_aa: CASSPNAGVEQYF; cdr3_nt: TGTGCCAGCTCACCAAATGCAGGGGTTGAGCAGTACTTC
clone_size: NA; j_call: TRBJ2-5; v_call: TRBV9; d_call: TRBD1; cdr3_aa: CASSVDSGGQETQYF; cdr3_nt: TGTGCCAGCAGCGTAGATTCAGGGGGCCAAGAGACCCAGTACTTC
clone_size: NA; j_call: TRBJ2-3; v_call: TRBV28; d_call: TRBD2; cdr3_aa: CASRQREGRTDTQYF; cdr3_nt: TGTGCCAGCAGGCAGCGGGAGGGCCGTACAGATACGCAGTATTTT
clone_size: NA; j_call: TRBJ1-2; v_call: TRBV2; d_call: TRBD1; cdr3_aa: CAGQGYYGYTF; cdr3_nt: TGTGCCGGACAGGGGTACTATGGCTACACCTTC
clone_size: NA; j_call: TRBJ1-1; v_call: TRBV6-6; d_call: NA; cdr3_aa: CASSLTGAGTEAFF; cdr3_nt: TGTGCCAGCAGCCTTACAGGAGCGGGCACTGAAGCTTTCTTT
clone_size: NA; j_call: TRBJ2-7; v_call: TRBV27; d_call: TRBD1; cdr3_aa: CASSPRDRGWEQYF; cdr3_nt: TGTGCCAGCAGTCCCCGGGACAGGGGTTGGGAGCAGTACTTC
clone_size: NA; j_call: TRBJ2-7; v_call: TRBV11-2; d_call: TRBD2; cdr3_aa: CASSLSTSPHEQYF; cdr3_nt: TGTGCCAGCAGCTTATCGACTAGCCCCCACGAGCAGTACTTC
clone_size: NA; j_call: TRBJ2-2; v_call: TRBV9; d_call: TRBD2; cdr3_aa: CASSVVLAGEKTGELFF; cdr3_nt: TGTGCCAGCAGCGTAGTACTAGCGGGGGAAAAAACCGGGGAGCTGTTTTTT
clone_size: NA; j_call: TRBJ1-1; v_call: TRBV5-8; d_call: NA; cdr3_aa: CASSLVLGTEAFF; cdr3_nt: TGTGCCAGCAGCTTGGTCCTTGGGACTGAAGCTTTCTTT
clone_size: once; j_call: TRBJ2-1; v_call: TRBV2; d_call: NA; cdr3_aa: CATRVRYEQFF; cdr3_nt: TGTGCCACCCGGGTTAGATATGAGCAGTTCTTC
clone_size: NA; j_call: TRBJ2-2; v_call: TRBV5-6; d_call: NA; cdr3_aa: CASSYRDIRTGELFF; cdr3_nt: TGTGCCAGCAGTTATCGGGACATACGAACCGGGGAGCTGTTTTTT
clone_size: NA; j_call: TRBJ2-7; v_call: TRBV7-9; d_call: NA; cdr3_aa: CASSLAAGWDEQYF; cdr3_nt: TGTGCCAGCAGCTTAGCTGCAGGGTGGGACGAGCAGTACTTC
clone_size: NA; j_call: TRBJ1-4; v_call: TRBV28; d_call: NA; cdr3_aa: CASSIPRREDEKLFF; cdr3_nt: TGTGCCAGCAGCATACCCCGTCGGGAGGATGAAAAACTGTTTTTT
clone_size: once; j_call: TRBJ1-2; v_call: TRBV29-1; d_call: NA; cdr3_aa: CSVEDRYGYTF; cdr3_nt: TGCAGCGTTGAAGACCGGTATGGCTACACCTTC
clone_size: NA; j_call: TRBJ2-1; v_call: TRBV27; d_call: TRBD2; cdr3_aa: CASSLSSGGIEQFF; cdr3_nt: TGTGCCAGCAGTTTAAGTAGCGGGGGTATCGAGCAGTTCTTC
clone_size: NA; j_call: TRBJ2-7; v_call: TRBV11-2; d_call: NA; cdr3_aa: CASSLIGNAYEQYF; cdr3_nt: TGTGCCAGCAGCTTAATTGGGAATGCCTACGAGCAGTACTTC
clone_size: NA; j_call: TRBJ2-3; v_call: TRBV7-2; d_call: NA; cdr3_aa: CASSLKRPRITDTQYF; cdr3_nt: TGTGCCAGCAGCTTAAAGCGACCTAGGATCACAGATACGCAGTATTTT
clone_size: NA; j_call: TRBJ1-1; v_call: TRBV7-3; d_call: NA; cdr3_aa: CASSLSSILVTEAFF; cdr3_nt: TGTGCCAGCAGCTTATCATCCATTCTGGTTACTGAAGCTTTCTTT